The T cell receptor (beta chain) under discussion was sequenced for a study of graft-versus-host responses after intestinal transplantation. In regard to this clone: Its antigen is unidentified.

Germline V CDR1 and CDR2: LNHDA, SQIVND (reference sequence). The CDR3 extends over 15 amino acids. V was trimmed by 5 bases and J by 7 bases, leaving 20 bases between them. The protocol was immunoSEQ multiplex PCR, while the TCRdb copy is restricted to in-frame clones and leaves out a portion. The data hold tens of thousands of clones, with around nine tenths observed a single time. The TCR comes from a human donor who received an intestinal transplant. Sequences were derived from unstimulated CD8+ T cells sorted from spleen or lymph node cells, sampled before intestinal transplant. The chain uses TRBV19 and TRBJ1-2; D may be TRBD1 (5 bases). The CDR3 DNA sequence: TGTGCCAGTAGTGCTCCGGACCAGGGTCGGAGTGGCTACACCTTC. Its protein is CASSAPDQGRSGYTF. The full variable domain, rest sourced from reference TRBV19 and TRBJ1-2, is DGGITQSPKYLFRKEGQNVTLSCEQNLNHDAMYWYRQDPGQGLRLIYYSQIVNDFQKGDIAEGYSVSREKKESFPLTVTSAQKNPTAFYLCASSAPDQGRSGYTFGSGTRLTVV.